The T cell receptor beta chain under discussion was sequenced for a study of T-cell reconstitution after alpha-beta-depleted transplantation in children. This clonotype was found a few times. Germline CDR1 and CDR2: MDHEN and SYDVKM. The CDR3 runs 13 residues. The V end was cut by 8 bases, the J end by 2 bases, with 13 bases between. Preparation of the TCRbeta library used unique molecular identifiers. TCRdb passed the PCR reads through MiXCR, listing each CDR3 protein once. The data show roughly 350,000 distinct CDR3 sequences, 9% to 12% seen once. The receptor was isolated from a human donor who donated a stem cell graft to a child with acute lymphoblastic leukemia. This material consisted of PBMCs from the stem cell graft donor, taken from the stem cell graft. The chain uses TRBV28 and TRBJ2-7, with a tentative D call TRBD1 (5 bases). CDR3 region: CASGSRDTYEQYF. In nucleotides, the CDR3 is TGTGCCAGCGGAAGCAGGGATACCTACGAGCAGTACTTC.